This TCR beta chain originates from a study of blood T cell repertoires in COVID-19. Looking at the study overall: The United States, Italy and Spain were the sources of the acute and convalescent COVID-19 samples.

Generated by immunoSEQ multiplex PCR, the TCRdb table keeps only in-frame clones and is missing some. This table has roughly 34,000 clones, roughly nine tenths appearing once. This clone has more than one count but fewer than ten. Sequencing was carried out using peripheral blood. The sequence was collected from a woman older than 75 with active or convalescent COVID-19.

The CDR3 DNA reads TGTGCCATCAGTGACCCCGGGACAGGGTTACAAGAGACCCAGTACTTC. This gives the protein CAISDPGTGLQETQYF. The chain employs TRBV10-3 and TRBJ2-5; 9 bases are a match to TRBD1. The trim removed 3 bases at V and 2 bases at J, leaving 7 bases unmatched. Germline V gene data show CDR1 as ENHRY and CDR2 as SYGVKD. The CDR3 runs 16 residues.